Below, 10 T cell receptor beta chains from the same sample are listed, as sequenced in a study of cytomegalovirus exposure and HLA in healthy donors. The PCR was carried out with 60 Vbeta primers and 13 Jbeta primers. Data came from immunoSEQ multiplex PCR; TCRdb stores just in-frame clones and leaves some out. The sample yields around 150,000 clones, approximately 80% seen once. Sequencing was carried out using PBMCs. The receptors here all came from a man between 50 and 59 years old in good health and CMV-seronegative.

V and J are TRBV18 and TRBJ1-5; tentatively, D is TRBD1 (6 bases). The CDR3 is 14 residues long. V was trimmed by 3 bases and J by 3 bases, leaving 9 bases between them. Germline loops: CDR1 KGHSH, CDR2 LQKENI. In nucleotides, the CDR3 is TGTGCCAGCTCACCGGACAGTTTCAATCAGCCCCAGCATTTT. Protein product: CASSPDSFNQPQHF.

The V gene is TRBV5-6, the J gene TRBJ1-1, with 7 bases identical to TRBD1. The V gene end was trimmed by 4 bases and the J gene end by 1 base; junction bases not matched to a gene: 19. The CDR3 is made up of 19 amino acids. The germline V gene has CDR1 SGHDT and CDR2 YYEEEE. CDR3 DNA sequence: TGTGCCAGCAGCCCAGCCCGGACAGGCGGAATTTTAAAGAACACTGAAGCTTTCTTT. Its translation is CASSPARTGGILKNTEAFF.

The chain employs TRBV7-2 and TRBJ1-2; a possible D gene is TRBD1 (6 bases). This CDR3 contains 14 residues. Looked up from germline, CDR1 is SGHTA and CDR2 is FQGNSA. The ends were cut back, 0 bases at V and 10 bases at J, with 15 bases in the middle. CDR3: CASSLALEQGDYTF. In DNA form, the CDR3 reads TGTGCCAGCAGCTTAGCATTAGAACAGGGTGACTACACCTTC.

This clone was observed a single time. The chain links TRBV4-1 to TRBJ1-1; 7 bases map to TRBD1. The CDR3 is made up of 14 amino acids. Trimming took 3 bases from V and 7 from J; bases not matched to a gene: 8. CDR1 is MGHRA and CDR2 is YSYEKL in the germline V gene. The chain's CDR3 is CASSQGQFLYEAFF. The CDR3 region has the DNA TGCGCCAGCAGCCAGGGACAGTTTCTTTATGAAGCTTTCTTT.

The V call is TRBV30, the J call TRBJ1-1; D gene ambiguous. With 3 bases removed from V and 7 bases from J, the gap between germline ends came to 15 bases. Germline loops: CDR1 GTSNPN, CDR2 SVGIG (reference sequence). This CDR3 has 13 amino acids. The chain's CDR3 is CAWRWAPGNEAFF. The CDR3 DNA reads as TGTGCCTGGAGGTGGGCTCCCGGGAATGAAGCTTTCTTT. Looking up the rest from reference TRBV30 and TRBJ1-1 gives the full variable domain: SQTIHQWPATLVQPVGSPLSLECTVEGTSNPNLYWYRQAAGRGLQLLFYSVGIGQISSEVPQNLSASRPQDRQFILSSKKLLLSDSGFYLCAWRWAPGNEAFFGQGTRLTVV.

CDR3 protein: CASSPHGGSASSYNSPLHF. The CDR3 region has the DNA TGTGCCAGCAGTCCTCACGGCGGATCCGCCAGCTCCTATAATTCACCCCTCCACTTT. The rearrangement joins TRBV27 to TRBJ1-6; D is undetermined. Germline V gene sequence: CDR1 MNHEY, CDR2 SMNVEV (reference sequence). The length of the CDR3 is 19 residues. Trimming removed 5 bases at V and 0 bases at J, with 20 bases between.

The chain has TRBV21-1 and TRBJ1-1. TRBV21-1 is a listed pseudogene. This CDR3 is built from 14 residues. In DNA form, the CDR3 reads TGTGCCAGCAGCTTTGGGACTTCCGCACCTGAAGCTTTCTTT. It codes for CASSFGTSAPEAFF.

The chain couples TRBV25-1 to TRBJ1-1; a weak D match, TRBD1 (6 bases). V was clipped by 7 bases and J by 5 bases, with 11 bases between them. The CDR3 is 12 amino acids. Looked up from germline, CDR1 is MGHDK and CDR2 is SYGVNS. The CDR3: CASMRGLTEAFF. In nucleotides, the CDR3 is TGTGCCAGCATGCGGGGGCTGACTGAAGCTTTCTTT.

The chain joins TRBV30 to TRBJ2-1; D is possibly TRBD1 (6 bases). CDR1 is GTSNPN and CDR2 is SVGIG in the germline V gene (reference sequence). Trimming shortened V by 2 bases and J by 0 bases, and 8 bases separated the two germline ends. This CDR3 spans 14 amino acids. The CDR3 coding sequence is TGTGCCTGGAGTACAGGGAGCTCCTACAATGAGCAGTTCTTC. Translating it yields CAWSTGSSYNEQFF.

This chain connects TRBV19 to TRBJ1-2, with 10 positions matching TRBD1. The length of the CDR3 is 15 residues. The V segment lost 5 bases and the J segment 4 bases; nucleotides outside the gene matches: 7. The V gene's germline CDR1 is LNHDA and CDR2 SQIVND (reference sequence). The CDR3 loop reads CASSPGQGRIYGYTF. CDR3 DNA sequence: TGTGCCAGTAGTCCGGGACAGGGGAGGATCTATGGCTACACCTTC.